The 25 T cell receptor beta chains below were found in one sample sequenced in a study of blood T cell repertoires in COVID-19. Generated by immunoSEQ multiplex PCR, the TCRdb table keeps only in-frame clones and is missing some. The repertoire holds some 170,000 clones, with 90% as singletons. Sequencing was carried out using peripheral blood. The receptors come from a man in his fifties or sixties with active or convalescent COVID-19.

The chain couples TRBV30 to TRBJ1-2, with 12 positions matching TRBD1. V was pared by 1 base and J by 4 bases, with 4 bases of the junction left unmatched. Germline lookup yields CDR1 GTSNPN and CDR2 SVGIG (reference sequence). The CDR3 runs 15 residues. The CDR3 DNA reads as TGTGCCTGGAGTGGGGGACAGGGGGCATCCTATGGCTACACCTTC. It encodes CAWSGGQGASYGYTF.

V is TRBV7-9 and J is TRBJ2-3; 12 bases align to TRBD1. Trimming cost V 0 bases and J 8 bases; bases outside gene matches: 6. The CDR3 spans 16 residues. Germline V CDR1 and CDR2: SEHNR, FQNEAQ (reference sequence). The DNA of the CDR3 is TGTGCCAGCAGCTTAGCGTCCGGGACAGGGGGCTCTACGCAGTATTTT. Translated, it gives CASSLASGTGGSTQYF.

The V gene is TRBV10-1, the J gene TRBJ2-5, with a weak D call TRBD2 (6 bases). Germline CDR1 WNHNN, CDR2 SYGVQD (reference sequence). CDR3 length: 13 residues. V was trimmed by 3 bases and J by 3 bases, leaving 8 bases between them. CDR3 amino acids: CASSEGGKETQYF. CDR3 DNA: TGCGCCAGCAGTGAAGGCGGGAAAGAGACCCAGTACTTC.

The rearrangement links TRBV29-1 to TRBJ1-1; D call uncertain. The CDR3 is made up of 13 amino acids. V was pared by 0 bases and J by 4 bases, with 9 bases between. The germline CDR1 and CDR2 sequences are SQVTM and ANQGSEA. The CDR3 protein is CSVEEVVRTEAFF. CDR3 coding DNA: TGCAGCGTTGAAGAGGTAGTTCGCACTGAAGCTTTCTTT.

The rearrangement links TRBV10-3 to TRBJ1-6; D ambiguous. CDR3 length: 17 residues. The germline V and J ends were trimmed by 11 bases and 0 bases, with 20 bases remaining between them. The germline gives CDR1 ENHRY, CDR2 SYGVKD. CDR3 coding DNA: TGTGCCTCAAGGCCGTCGGGATCTAGCTCCTATAATTCACCCCTCCACTTT. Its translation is CASRPSGSSSYNSPLHF.

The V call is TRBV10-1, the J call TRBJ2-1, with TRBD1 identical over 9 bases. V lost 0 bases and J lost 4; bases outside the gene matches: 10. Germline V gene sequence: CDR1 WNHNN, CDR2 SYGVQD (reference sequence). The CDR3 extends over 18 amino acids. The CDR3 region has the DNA TGCGCCAGCAGTGAGTCTAGGCGTGCGGGGACAGGGTACAATGAGCAGTTCTTC. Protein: CASSESRRAGTGYNEQFF.

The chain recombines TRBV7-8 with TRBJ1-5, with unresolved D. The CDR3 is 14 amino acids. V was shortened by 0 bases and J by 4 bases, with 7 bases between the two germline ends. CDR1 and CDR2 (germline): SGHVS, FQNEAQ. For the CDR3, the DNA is TGTGCCAGCAGCTTAGCGATGGAGAATCAGCCCCAGCATTTT. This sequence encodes CASSLAMENQPQHF.

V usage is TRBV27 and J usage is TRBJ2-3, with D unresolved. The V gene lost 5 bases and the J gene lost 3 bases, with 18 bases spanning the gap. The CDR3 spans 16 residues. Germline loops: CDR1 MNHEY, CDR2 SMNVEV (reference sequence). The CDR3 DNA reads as TGTGCCAGCAGTCGTGCCCCCGGTGTCGGGACAGATACGCAGTATTTT. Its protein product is CASSRAPGVGTDTQYF.

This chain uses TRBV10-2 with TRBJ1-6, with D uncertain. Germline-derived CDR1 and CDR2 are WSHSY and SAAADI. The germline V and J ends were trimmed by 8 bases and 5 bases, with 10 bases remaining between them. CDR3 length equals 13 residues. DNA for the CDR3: TGCGCCAGCTGCCCATCGGATAATTCACCCCTCCACTTT. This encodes CASCPSDNSPLHF.

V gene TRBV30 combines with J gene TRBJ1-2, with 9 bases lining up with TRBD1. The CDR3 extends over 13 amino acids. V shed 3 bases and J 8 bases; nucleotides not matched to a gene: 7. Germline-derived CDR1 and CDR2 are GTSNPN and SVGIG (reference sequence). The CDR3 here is CAWSVGTGNGYTF. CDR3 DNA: TGTGCCTGGAGCGTGGGGACAGGGAACGGCTACACCTTC.

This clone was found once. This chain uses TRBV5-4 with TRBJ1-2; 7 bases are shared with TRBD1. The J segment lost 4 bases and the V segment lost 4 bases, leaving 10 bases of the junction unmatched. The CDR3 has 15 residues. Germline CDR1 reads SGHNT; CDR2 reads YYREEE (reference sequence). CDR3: CASSTQDRSSYGYTF. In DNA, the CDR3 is TGTGCCAGCAGCACTCAGGACAGGTCGTCCTATGGCTACACCTTC.

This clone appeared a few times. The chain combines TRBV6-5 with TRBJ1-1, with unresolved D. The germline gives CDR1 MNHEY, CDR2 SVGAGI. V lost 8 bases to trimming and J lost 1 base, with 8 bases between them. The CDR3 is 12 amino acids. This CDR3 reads CASARANTEAFF. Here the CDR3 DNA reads TGTGCCAGCGCGCGAGCGAACACTGAAGCTTTCTTT.

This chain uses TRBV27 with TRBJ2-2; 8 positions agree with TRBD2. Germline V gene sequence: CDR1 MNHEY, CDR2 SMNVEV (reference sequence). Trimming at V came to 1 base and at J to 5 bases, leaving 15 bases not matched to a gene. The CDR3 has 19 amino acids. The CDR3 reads CASSLLGPPGLGRTGELFF. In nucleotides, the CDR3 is TGTGCCAGCAGTTTATTGGGGCCGCCGGGACTAGGGAGGACCGGGGAGCTGTTTTTT.

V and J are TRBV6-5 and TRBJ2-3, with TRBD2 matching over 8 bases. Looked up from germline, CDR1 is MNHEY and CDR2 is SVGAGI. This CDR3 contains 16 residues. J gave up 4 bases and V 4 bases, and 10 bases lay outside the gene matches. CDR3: CASSSRAGVKADTQYF. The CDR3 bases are TGTGCCAGCAGTTCCCGAGCGGGAGTCAAAGCAGATACGCAGTATTTT.

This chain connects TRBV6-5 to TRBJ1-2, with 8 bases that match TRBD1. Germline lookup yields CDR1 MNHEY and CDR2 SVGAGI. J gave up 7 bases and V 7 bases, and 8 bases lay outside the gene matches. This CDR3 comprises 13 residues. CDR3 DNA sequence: TGTGCCAGCAAACTTGGACAGGGTTTTGGCTACACCTTC. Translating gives CASKLGQGFGYTF.

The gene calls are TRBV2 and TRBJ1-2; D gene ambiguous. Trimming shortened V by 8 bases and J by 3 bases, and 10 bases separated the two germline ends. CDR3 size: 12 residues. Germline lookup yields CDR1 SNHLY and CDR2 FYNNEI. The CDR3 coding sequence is TGTGCCAGCGGCGGGGTCGACTATGGCTACACCTTC. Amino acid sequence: CASGGVDYGYTF.

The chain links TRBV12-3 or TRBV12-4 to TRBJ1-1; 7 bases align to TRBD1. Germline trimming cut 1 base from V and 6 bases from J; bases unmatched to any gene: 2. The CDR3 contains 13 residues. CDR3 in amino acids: CASSLVGTAEAFF. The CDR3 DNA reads TGTGCCAGCAGTTTAGTGGGGACAGCTGAAGCTTTCTTT.

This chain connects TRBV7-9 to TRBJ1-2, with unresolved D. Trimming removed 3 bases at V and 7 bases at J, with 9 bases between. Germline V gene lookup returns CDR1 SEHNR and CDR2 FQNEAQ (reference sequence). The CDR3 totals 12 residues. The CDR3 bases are TGTGCCAGCAGCTTGGAGAGTGGTGGCTACACCTTC. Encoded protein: CASSLESGGYTF.

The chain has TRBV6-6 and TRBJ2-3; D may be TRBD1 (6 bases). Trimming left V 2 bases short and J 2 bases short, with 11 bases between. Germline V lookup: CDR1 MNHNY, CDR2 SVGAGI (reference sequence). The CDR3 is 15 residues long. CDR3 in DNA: TGTGCCAGCAGTTACGTGAGACAGGCCACAGATACGCAGTATTTT. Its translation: CASSYVRQATDTQYF.

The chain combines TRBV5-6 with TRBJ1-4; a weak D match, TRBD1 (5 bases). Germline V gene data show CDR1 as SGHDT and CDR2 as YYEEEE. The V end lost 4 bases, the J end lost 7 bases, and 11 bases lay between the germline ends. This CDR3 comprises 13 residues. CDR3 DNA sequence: TGTGCCAGCAGCCTTCAGGGAGGTGAAAAACTGTTTTTT. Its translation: CASSLQGGEKLFF.

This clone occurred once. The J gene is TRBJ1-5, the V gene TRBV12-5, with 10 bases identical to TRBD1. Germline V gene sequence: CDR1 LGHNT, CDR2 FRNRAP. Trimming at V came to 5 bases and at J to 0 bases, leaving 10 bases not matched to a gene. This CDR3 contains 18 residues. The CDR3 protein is CASGAYWGQGYSNQPQHF. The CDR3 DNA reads TGTGCTAGTGGTGCGTACTGGGGACAGGGGTATAGCAATCAGCCCCAGCATTTT.

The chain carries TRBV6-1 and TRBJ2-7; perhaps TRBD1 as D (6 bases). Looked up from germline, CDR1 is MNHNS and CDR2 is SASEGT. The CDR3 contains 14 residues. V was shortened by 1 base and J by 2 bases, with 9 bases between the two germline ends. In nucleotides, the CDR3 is TGTGCCAGCAGTGAAGGTACAGGGACCTACGAGCAGTACTTC. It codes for CASSEGTGTYEQYF.

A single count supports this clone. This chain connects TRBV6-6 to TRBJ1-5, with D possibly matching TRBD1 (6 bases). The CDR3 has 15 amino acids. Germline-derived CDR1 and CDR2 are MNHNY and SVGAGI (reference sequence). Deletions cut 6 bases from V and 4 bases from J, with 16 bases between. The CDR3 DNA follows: TGTGCCAGCAGCCTCCGGGACACGAGGAATCAGCCCCAGCATTTT. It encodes CASSLRDTRNQPQHF.

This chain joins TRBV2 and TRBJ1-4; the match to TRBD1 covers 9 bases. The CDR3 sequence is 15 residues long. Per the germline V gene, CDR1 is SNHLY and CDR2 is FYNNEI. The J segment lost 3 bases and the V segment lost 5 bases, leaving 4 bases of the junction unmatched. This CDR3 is CASSQDRGANEKLFF. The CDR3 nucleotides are TGTGCCAGCAGTCAGGACAGGGGAGCTAATGAAAAACTGTTTTTT.

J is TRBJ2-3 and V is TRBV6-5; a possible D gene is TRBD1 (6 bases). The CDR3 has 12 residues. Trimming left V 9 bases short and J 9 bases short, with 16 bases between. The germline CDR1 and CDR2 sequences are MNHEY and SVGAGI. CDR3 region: CASRDRRGTQYF. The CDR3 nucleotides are TGTGCCAGTAGGGACCGAAGGGGGACGCAGTATTTT.